Listed below are T cell receptor beta chains from one sample, sequenced in a study of Ad26.COV2.S vaccination and SARS-CoV-2 variants. The table came from immunoSEQ multiplex PCR; TCRdb's copy has only in-frame clones and leaves some out. The sample yields a few hundred thousand clones, around 91% seen once. Source: peripheral blood, taken in a trial of Ad26.COV2.S vaccine versus placebo. The source is a person between 18 and 65 years old who received the Ad26.COV2.S COVID-19 vaccine or a placebo. Both conserved end residues are part of each CDR3. A D gene is named only where the DNA matches it firmly. Clone sizes are given selectively: once, few, many, or a class where the clone is expanded.

v_call,d_call,clone_size,j_call,cdr3_length,cdr3_aa,cdr3_nt
TRBV7-8,-,-,TRBJ2-1,15,CASSLTGQTYNEQFF,TGTGCCAGCAGCTTAACTGGACAGACTTACAATGAGCAGTTCTTC
TRBV4-1,-,-,TRBJ2-1,14,CASSQDLRVYEQFF,TGCGCCAGCAGCCAAGATCTTCGAGTCTATGAGCAGTTCTTC
TRBV5-1,-,-,TRBJ2-1,14,CASSLSGTYNEQFF,TGCGCCAGCAGCTTAAGCGGTACCTACAATGAGCAGTTCTTC
TRBV7-2,-,-,TRBJ2-7,13,CASSLTRAREQYF,TGTGCCAGCAGCCTGACTCGGGCGCGCGAGCAGTACTTC
TRBV2,-,-,TRBJ2-3,15,CASRTAGTSTDTQYF,TGTGCCAGCCGAACTGCGGGGACGTCCACAGATACGCAGTATTTT
TRBV5-4,-,-,TRBJ2-3,15,CASSGPGPSTDTQYF,TGTGCCAGCAGCGGCCCGGGACCAAGCACAGATACGCAGTATTTT
TRBV7-9,-,-,TRBJ2-1,16,CASSSSGGQNYNEQFF,TGTGCCAGCAGCTCCTCAGGAGGACAGAACTACAATGAGCAGTTCTTC
TRBV7-8,-,-,TRBJ1-1,14,CASSGRSVNTEAFF,TGTGCCAGCAGCGGCCGATCAGTGAACACTGAAGCTTTCTTT
TRBV27,TRBD2,-,TRBJ2-7,15,CASSLSGLAAYEQYF,TGTGCCAGCAGTTTATCGGGACTAGCTGCCTACGAGCAGTACTTC
TRBV28,-,once,TRBJ2-2,15,CASRRGGVNTGELFF,TGTGCCAGCAGGCGGGGAGGTGTGAACACCGGGGAGCTGTTTTTT
TRBV5-6,-,-,TRBJ2-7,13,CASSLAYTSEQYF,TGTGCCAGCAGCTTGGCTTATACGTCCGAGCAGTACTTC
TRBV5-1,TRBD1,-,TRBJ2-7,15,CASSLLAGGRYEQYF,TGCGCCAGCAGCTTGTTGGCAGGGGGAAGGTACGAGCAGTACTTC
TRBV2,-,-,TRBJ2-5,14,CASGRQDYQETQYF,TGTGCCAGCGGACGACAGGACTACCAAGAGACCCAGTACTTC
TRBV29-1,TRBD1,once,TRBJ2-7,13,CSVERDRGTEQYF,TGCAGCGTTGAAAGGGACAGGGGGACCGAGCAGTACTTC
TRBV3-1/TRBV3-2,-,-,TRBJ2-7,15,CASSQEIKYTYEQYF,TGTGCCAGCAGCCAAGAAATTAAGTACACCTACGAGCAGTACTTC
TRBV7-2,TRBD1,once,TRBJ2-3,15,CASSLTGGLVDTQYF,TGTGCCAGCAGCCTCACAGGGGGCCTCGTAGATACGCAGTATTTT
TRBV5-1,TRBD1,-,TRBJ2-7,14,CASSLRQGAYEQYF,TGCGCCAGCAGCTTGAGACAGGGGGCGTACGAGCAGTACTTC
TRBV29-1,TRBD2,once,TRBJ2-7,13,CSVRRLAAYEQYF,TGCAGCGTCCGGCGGCTAGCGGCCTACGAGCAGTACTTC
TRBV9,-,-,TRBJ2-7,14,CASSVGASTYEQYF,TGTGCCAGCAGCGTAGGTGCTTCGACCTACGAGCAGTACTTC
TRBV13,-,-,TRBJ2-7,14,CASSRRGPFYEQYF,TGTGCCAGCAGCCGACGCGGGCCGTTCTACGAGCAGTACTTC
TRBV5-1,-,-,TRBJ2-5,14,CASSPRGSSETQYF,TGCGCCAGCAGCCCCAGGGGATCTTCGGAGACCCAGTACTTC